Following are 10 T cell receptor beta chains from one sample sequenced in a study of cytomegalovirus exposure and HLA in healthy donors. This PCR relied on a set of 60 Vbeta primers and 13 Jbeta primers. Method: immunoSEQ multiplex PCR; TCRdb's copy keeps in-frame clones and lacks some. In all, the sample yields some 130,000 clones. The sequenced sample was PBMCs. The origin of the receptors is a middle-aged woman in good health and CMV-seropositive.

The rearrangement uses TRBV11-2 and TRBJ2-2, with TRBD2 matching over 7 bases. The CDR3 contains 16 residues. V lost 5 bases and J lost 1; bases outside the gene matches: 7. CDR1 is SGHAT and CDR2 is FQNNGV in the germline V gene. The CDR3 loop reads CASSLQLAVNTGELFF. The CDR3 DNA follows: TGTGCCAGCAGCCTACAGCTAGCGGTGAACACCGGGGAGCTGTTTTTT.

V and J are TRBV28 and TRBJ1-4; perhaps TRBD1 as D (6 bases). The CDR3 is 13 residues long. Germline assignment: CDR1 MDHEN and CDR2 SYDVKM. Trimming left V 1 base short and J 10 bases short, with 10 bases between. The CDR3 is CASSLSAGAKLFF. The CDR3 coding sequence is TGTGCCAGCAGTTTATCGGCAGGGGCAAAACTGTTTTTT.

This chain links TRBV4-3 with TRBJ2-1; TRBD2 is a possible D gene (6 bases). V dropped 5 bases and J dropped 6 bases, with 20 bases sitting between them. This CDR3 is 16 amino acids long. Germline loops: CDR1 LGHNA, CDR2 YSLEER. DNA of the CDR3: TGCGCCAGCAGCTATAGGGTCGCGGGACCCTCCAATGAGCAGTTCTTC. Translation gives CASSYRVAGPSNEQFF.

The rearrangement joins TRBV7-3 to TRBJ1-2; 9 nucleotides match TRBD1. The CDR3 covers 13 residues. Germline CDR1 is SGHTA and CDR2 is FQGTGA. The trim removed 5 bases at V and 7 bases at J, leaving 5 bases unmatched. The CDR3 coding sequence is TGTGCCAGCAGCCGGACAGGGGCTGCTGGCTACACCTTC. It translates to CASSRTGAAGYTF.

V is TRBV7-6 and J is TRBJ2-1, with D possibly matching TRBD2 (6 bases). Germline loops: CDR1 SGHVS, CDR2 FNYEAQ. V dropped 2 bases and J dropped 4 bases, with 12 bases sitting between them. The CDR3 is 15 residues long. The CDR3 coding sequence is TGTGCCAGCAGCTTACAGCCTAGCGTATACAATGAGCAGTTCTTC. Its protein product is CASSLQPSVYNEQFF.

This chain joins TRBV25-1 and TRBJ2-7; 9 bases are a match to TRBD2. The length of the CDR3 is 16 residues. J gave up 0 bases and V 4 bases, and 7 bases lay outside the gene matches. Germline V gene lookup returns CDR1 MGHDK and CDR2 SYGVNS. The CDR3, as DNA: TGTGCCAGCAGTGTGTCGGCGGGAGGGGACTCCTACGAGCAGTACTTC. Translation gives CASSVSAGGDSYEQYF.

V is TRBV5-1 and J is TRBJ2-3; D remains ambiguous. The CDR3 has 14 amino acids. Deletions cut 6 bases from V and 0 bases from J, with 11 bases between. Germline-derived CDR1 and CDR2 are SGHRS and YFSETQ. The CDR3 DNA reads as TGCGCCAGCACTACCGAGTATAGCACAGATACGCAGTATTTT. Translated, it gives CASTTEYSTDTQYF.

The CDR3 sequence is CASSVTSGRTDTQYF. CDR3 in DNA: TGTGCCAGCAGCGTCACTAGCGGGCGTACAGATACGCAGTATTTT. The chain combines TRBV7-9 with TRBJ2-3; TRBD2 matches at 9 bases. Germline CDR1 is SEHNR and CDR2 is FQNEAQ (reference sequence). The V gene end was trimmed by 5 bases and the J gene end by 3 bases; junction bases not matched to a gene: 6. CDR3 size: 15 residues. The full variable domain, rest sourced from reference TRBV7-9 and TRBJ2-3, is DTGVSQNPRHKITKRGQNVTFRCDPISEHNRLYWYRQTLGQGPEFLTYFQNEAQLEKSRLLSDRFSAERPKGSFSTLEIQRTEQGDSAMYLCASSVTSGRTDTQYFGPGTRLTVL.

V is TRBV10-3 and J is TRBJ2-7; 14 positions agree with TRBD2. Germline V gene data show CDR1 as ENHRY and CDR2 as SYGVKD. Trimming took 4 bases from V and 3 from J; bases not matched to a gene: 5. The CDR3 consists of 16 residues. The CDR3 nucleotides read TGTGCCATCAGTGGGGGACTAGCGGGAGAAGACTACGAGCAGTACTTC. This gives the protein CAISGGLAGEDYEQYF.

The rearrangement links TRBV7-9 to TRBJ2-7, with 10 bases that match TRBD1. V gave up 5 bases and J gave up 8 bases; unmatched junction bases: 15. Germline CDR1 reads SEHNR; CDR2 reads FQNEAQ (reference sequence). The CDR3 covers 16 residues. CDR3 amino acids: CASSGTGTGDFVKQYF. The CDR3 coding sequence is TGTGCCAGCAGCGGAACCGGGACAGGGGATTTTGTGAAGCAGTACTTC.